This TCR beta chain emerged from a study of OX40 agonist ivuxolimab in advanced cancers. Whole-study context: The study enrolled dose-escalation patients with hepatocellular carcinoma, melanoma, renal cell or head and neck cancer.

With autoimmune disease history or systemic immunosuppression, patients were excluded. The CDR3 totals 14 residues. V was clipped by 10 bases and J by 5 bases, with 20 bases between them. Germline V gene sequence: CDR1 SNHLY, CDR2 FYNNEI. Sequencing used immunoSEQ multiplex PCR; TCRdb keeps in-frame clones, though not all of them. The sample consists of over 50,000 clones, around 88% of them appearing once. In regard to this clone: Its antigen is as yet unknown.

General observations from the study: Determination of antigen specificity was not performed for the expanded peripheral T cells.

The gene calls are TRBV2 and TRBJ1-1, with TRBD1 as a possible D gene (5 bases). This receptor was taken from an adult with an advanced solid tumor such as melanoma, head and neck, liver or kidney cancer. This material consisted of CD4+ or CD8+ T cells sorted from blood, taken in a trial of the OX40 agonist ivuxolimab. CDR3 bases: TGTGCCATCCCGGGGGTAGAGGAAAGGACTGAAGCTTTCTTT. It translates to CAIPGVEERTEAFF.